Each of the 2 T cell receptor beta chains below was sequenced from the same sample in a study of blood T cell repertoires in COVID-19 (TCRdb year 2020). Libraries were built with the immunoSEQ multiplex PCR assay. This is the immuneACCESS table as TCRdb keeps it, with only in-frame sequences that have V and J called. A part of the clones is gone; compared with another copy, unresolved V genes explain less than half, and the rest is unexplained. This sample comprises around 69,000 clones, 70% to 85% of them detected only once. Roughly 1.9% of the sample rests with the top ten. The sequenced sample consisted of peripheral blood. All receptors come from an older woman with acute or convalescent COVID-19.

The chain employs TRBV10-3 and TRBJ2-7, with 9 bases that match TRBD1. CDR3 length equals 15 residues. Trimming took 8 bases from V and 1 from J; bases not matched to a gene: 9. Per the germline V gene, CDR1 is ENHRY and CDR2 is SYGVKD. CDR3: CAIRANRGLSYEQYF. In DNA, the CDR3 is TGTGCCATCCGGGCAAACAGGGGGCTATCCTACGAGCAGTACTTC.

The sample holds a few counts of this clone. This chain joins TRBV27 and TRBJ1-1; TRBD1 aligns across 9 bases. This CDR3 comprises 14 residues. The germline gives CDR1 MNHEY, CDR2 SMNVEV (reference sequence). The J segment lost 4 bases and the V segment lost 7 bases, leaving 7 bases of the junction unmatched. CDR3 DNA: TGTGCCAGCACCCGGGACAGGGTTTCCACTGAAGCTTTCTTT. This sequence encodes CASTRDRVSTEAFF.